The 32 T cell receptor beta chains given below trace back to one sample, sequenced in a study of blood T cell repertoires in COVID-19. Here immunoSEQ multiplex PCR was the method, and the copy in TCRdb shows in-frame clones only, minus some. The data hold fewer than 300,000 clones, with approximately 86% observed a single time. The sequenced sample consisted of peripheral blood. Receptors were obtained from a woman in her 30s with acute or convalescent COVID-19.

The chain carries TRBV19 and TRBJ2-1, with TRBD2 matching 11 bases. V dropped 11 bases and J dropped 12; count of bases not matched to a gene: 12. The CDR3 consists of 13 residues. Germline V gene lookup returns CDR1 LNHDA and CDR2 SQIVND (reference sequence). CDR3 sequence reads: CACTSGSSVGQFF. The CDR3 DNA sequence: TGTGCCTGCACTAGCGGGAGCTCAGTAGGGCAGTTCTTC.

The table lists this clone with a count of one. The chain is built from TRBV25-1 and TRBJ2-7, with 7 nucleotides matching TRBD1. There are 16 residues in the CDR3. J was trimmed by 4 bases and V by 2 bases; bases with no gene match: 11. The germline gives CDR1 MGHDK, CDR2 SYGVNS. The CDR3 sequence: CASSETVDTGVYEQYF. The CDR3 nucleotides read TGTGCCAGCAGTGAAACCGTCGACACAGGGGTATACGAGCAGTACTTC.

V and J are TRBV7-2 and TRBJ1-2, with D maybe TRBD1 (5 bases). V lost 1 base, J lost 8 bases, and 14 bases lay in between. In germline, CDR1 is SGHTA, CDR2 FQGNSA. The CDR3 is made up of 14 amino acids. As DNA, the CDR3 is TGTGCCAGCAGCTTAGGGGGTCAAGGGGTAGGCTACACCTTC. Amino acids: CASSLGGQGVGYTF.

V gene TRBV5-4 combines with J gene TRBJ2-2; D not resolved. Trimming pared 4 bases from V and 4 bases from J, leaving 8 bases between. Per germline, CDR1 SGHNT and CDR2 YYREEE (reference sequence). This CDR3 region has 13 residues. CDR3 nucleotides: TGTGCCAGCAGCCTAGAGCCCACCGGGGAGCTGTTTTTT. Encoded protein: CASSLEPTGELFF.

This chain joins TRBV7-8 and TRBJ2-5; the match to TRBD2 covers 11 bases. The trim removed 0 bases at V and 5 bases at J, leaving 14 bases unmatched. Looked up from germline, CDR1 is SGHVS and CDR2 is FQNEAQ. The CDR3 totals 19 residues. The CDR3 coding sequence is TGTGCCAGCAGCTTAGCGCTAGCGGGAGGCGTCGCCCCCAGGGAGACCCAGTACTTC. Encoded protein: CASSLALAGGVAPRETQYF.

The chain carries TRBV25-1 and TRBJ1-4; D remains ambiguous. CDR3 length: 12 residues. The germline V gene has CDR1 MGHDK and CDR2 SYGVNS. Trimming removed 2 bases from V and 8 bases from J, with 6 bases in between. The CDR3 DNA sequence: TGTGCCAGCAGTGAAGATCGGGAAAAACTGTTTTTT. This codes for CASSEDREKLFF.

The V gene is TRBV14, the J gene TRBJ2-1; D possibly corresponds to TRBD2 (6 bases). V was shortened by 0 bases and J by 5 bases, with 11 bases between the two germline ends. The V gene's germline CDR1 is SGHDN and CDR2 FVKESK. The CDR3 has 15 amino acids. CDR3 DNA: TGTGCCAGCAGCCAAGATCTAGGCGGGAACAATGAGCAGTTCTTC. As protein: CASSQDLGGNNEQFF.

The chain has TRBV7-8 and TRBJ2-7; 10 nucleotides align to TRBD2. Germline CDR1 and CDR2: SGHVS and FQNEAQ. The trim removed 2 bases at V and 2 bases at J, leaving 9 bases unmatched. CDR3 length: 17 residues. The CDR3 loop is CASSLSASGRQTYEQYF. The DNA of the CDR3 is TGTGCCAGCAGCTTAAGTGCTAGCGGGAGACAGACCTACGAGCAGTACTTC.

CDR3 sequence reads: CASSLEAGGFYEQYF. In DNA, the CDR3 is TGTGCCAGCAGCTTGGAAGCGGGGGGGTTCTACGAGCAGTACTTC. This chain joins TRBV11-2 and TRBJ2-7; 10 bases are shared with TRBD2. Germline V gene lookup returns CDR1 SGHAT and CDR2 FQNNGV. The J segment lost 3 bases and the V segment lost 3 bases, leaving 5 bases of the junction unmatched. The CDR3 runs to 15 residues.

The V gene is TRBV5-1, the J gene TRBJ2-5, with 11 bases matching TRBD2. Germline values: CDR1 SGHRS, CDR2 YFSETQ. The length of the CDR3 is 14 residues. The ends lost 4 bases at V and 3 bases at J; junction bases unmatched: 2. This chain's CDR3 is CASSPLAGEETQYF. The CDR3 nucleotides are TGCGCCAGCAGCCCACTAGCGGGAGAAGAGACCCAGTACTTC.

The V call is TRBV7-2, the J call TRBJ2-7; D perhaps matches TRBD2 (7 bases). This CDR3 region has 13 residues. Germline V gene lookup returns CDR1 SGHTA and CDR2 FQGNSA. V lost 5 bases to trimming and J lost 7 bases, with 15 bases between them. The CDR3, as DNA: TGTGCCAGCAGCCGGGGGGCTACCATAGAGCAGTACTTC. Translation: CASSRGATIEQYF. Variable domain in full (rest from reference TRBV7-2 and TRBJ2-7): GAGVSQSPSNKVTEKGKDVELRCDPISGHTALYWYRQSLGQGLEFLIYFQGNSAPDKSGLPSDRFSAERTGGSVSTLTIQRTQQEDSAVYLCASSRGATIEQYFGPGTRLTVT.

The chain recombines TRBV5-8 with TRBJ2-4; 10 bases agree with TRBD1. CDR1 SGHTS and CDR2 YDEGEE come from the germline V gene. This CDR3 contains 18 residues. The J segment lost 4 bases and the V segment lost 4 bases, leaving 14 bases of the junction unmatched. The CDR3 bases are TGTGCCAGCAGCGCCCTGACAGGGGGCCCCTTTCCGAAAAACATTCAGTACTTC. The encoded protein is CASSALTGGPFPKNIQYF.

The genes are TRBV9 and TRBJ1-5; D gene unclear. V gave up 3 bases and J gave up 3 bases, with 13 bases separating them. The CDR3 has 15 amino acids. Per the germline V gene, CDR1 is SGDLS and CDR2 is YYNGEE. CDR3 sequence reads: CASSGSGNINQPQHF. The DNA of the CDR3 is TGTGCCAGCAGCGGTTCCGGGAATATCAATCAGCCCCAGCATTTT.

The chain employs TRBV12-3 or TRBV12-4 and TRBJ1-2; TRBD1 matches at 7 bases. The CDR3 loop spans 13 amino acids. V lost 5 bases, J lost 8 bases, and 8 bases stayed unmatched. The CDR3 spells CASSLWDSTGYTF. DNA for the CDR3: TGTGCCAGCAGTCTCTGGGACAGTACGGGCTACACCTTC.

CDR3: CASSLVTGSDYTF. Written as DNA, the CDR3 is TGTGCCAGCAGTTTAGTGACAGGGAGTGACTACACCTTC. V gene TRBV12-3 or TRBV12-4 combines with J gene TRBJ1-2; the match to TRBD1 covers 7 bases. V was pared by 1 base and J by 10 bases, with 6 bases of the junction left unmatched. This CDR3 comprises 13 residues.

The rearrangement joins TRBV6-5 to TRBJ2-7, with 8 bases identical to TRBD2. The CDR3 extends over 14 amino acids. The germline gives CDR1 MNHEY, CDR2 SVGAGI. Trimming at V came to 6 bases and at J to 4 bases, leaving 8 bases not matched to a gene. CDR3 nucleotide sequence: TGTGCCAGCAGAACAGCGGGAGTACTTTACGAGCAGTACTTC. Its translation: CASRTAGVLYEQYF.

The chain recombines TRBV24-1 with TRBJ2-7; TRBD2 agrees at 7 bases. The CDR3 has 17 amino acids. Losses at the gene ends were 1 base for V and 3 bases for J; bases not matched to a gene: 11. Germline V gives CDR1 KGHDR, CDR2 SFDVKD. CDR3 amino acids: CATSDFSSGNGYYEQYF. CDR3 DNA: TGTGCCACCAGTGATTTCTCCAGCGGGAACGGGTACTACGAGCAGTACTTC.

This clone was seen once. The genes are TRBV29-1 and TRBJ2-3, with D perhaps matching TRBD2 (6 bases). Germline loops: CDR1 SQVTM, CDR2 ANQGSEA. The CDR3 extends over 17 amino acids. V lost 0 bases to trimming and J lost 4 bases, with 20 bases between them. CDR3 in DNA: TGCAGCGTTGAAGATTCCTTTGCGGGAACGGGCCCAGATACGCAGTATTTT. Its translation: CSVEDSFAGTGPDTQYF.

V and J are TRBV19 and TRBJ1-5, with 7 bases matching TRBD1. The CDR3 extends over 13 amino acids. V was clipped by 6 bases and J by 7 bases; unmatched bases: 6. CDR1 is LNHDA, CDR2 SQIVND, per germline (reference sequence). CDR3 residues: CASSRTGGQPQHF. CDR3 nucleotides: TGTGCCAGTAGCAGGACAGGCGGGCAGCCCCAGCATTTT.

The genes are TRBV5-6 and TRBJ2-5, with 9 bases lining up with TRBD2. V trimming: 3 bases; J trimming: 3 bases; junction bases outside the gene matches: 9. The CDR3 runs 16 residues. CDR1 and CDR2 (germline): SGHDT, YYEEEE. For the CDR3, the DNA is TGTGCCAGCAGCTCCGGACTAGCGTCCCCAAAAGAGACCCAGTACTTC. Translation: CASSSGLASPKETQYF.

V is TRBV29-1 and J is TRBJ1-2, with TRBD1 matching over 8 bases. The V segment lost 7 bases and the J segment 6 bases; nucleotides outside the gene matches: 7. There are 12 residues in the CDR3. Germline lookup yields CDR1 SQVTM and CDR2 ANQGSEA. CDR3 bases: TGCAGCGCCGGCGACAGGGGTAATGGCTACACCTTC. Its translation is CSAGDRGNGYTF. The full variable domain, its missing parts supplied by reference TRBV29-1 and TRBJ1-2, is SAVISQKPSRDICQRGTSLTIQCQVDSQVTMMFWYRQQPGQSLTLIATANQGSEATYESGFVIDKFPISRPNLTFSTLTVSNMSPEDSSIYLCSAGDRGNGYTFGSGTRLTVV.

The chain uses TRBV7-6 and TRBJ2-3, with D maybe TRBD2 (7 bases). V was shortened by 3 bases and J by 2 bases, with 15 bases between the two germline ends. The CDR3 sequence is 16 residues long. The V gene's germline CDR1 is SGHVS and CDR2 FNYEAQ. The CDR3 sequence is CASSLGAGRATDTQYF. CDR3 coding DNA: TGTGCCAGCAGCTTGGGGGCGGGGAGGGCCACAGATACGCAGTATTTT.

J is TRBJ2-5 and V is TRBV29-1; D perhaps matches TRBD1 (6 bases). CDR1 is SQVTM and CDR2 is ANQGSEA in the germline V gene. V was trimmed by 4 bases and J by 5 bases, leaving 8 bases between them. There are 11 residues in the CDR3. The CDR3 here is CSVARGETQYF. The CDR3, as DNA: TGCAGCGTTGCGAGGGGGGAGACCCAGTACTTC.

Only a few counts were recorded for this clone. The chain joins TRBV9 to TRBJ1-1, with a possible D match to TRBD1 (6 bases). CDR3 length: 14 amino acids. The V end was cut by 2 bases, the J end by 4 bases, with 12 bases between. Looked up from germline, CDR1 is SGDLS and CDR2 is YYNGEE. The CDR3 nucleotides are TGTGCCAGCAGCGTCACAGGGTTGGCCACTGAAGCTTTCTTT. Its protein is CASSVTGLATEAFF.

The chain recombines TRBV30 with TRBJ2-1; 8 bases match TRBD1. The length of the CDR3 is 14 residues. CDR1 is GTSNPN and CDR2 is SVGIG in the germline V gene (reference sequence). The junction had 7 bases not matched to a gene; V was cut back by 5 bases and J by 4 bases. CDR3 sequence (DNA): TGTGCCTGGGGACGACAGGGGACGTACAATGAGCAGTTCTTC. This encodes CAWGRQGTYNEQFF. The complete variable domain, with remaining parts taken from reference TRBV30 and TRBJ2-1, reads SQTIHQWPATLVQPVGSPLSLECTVEGTSNPNLYWYRQAAGRGLQLLFYSVGIGQISSEVPQNLSASRPQDRQFILSSKKLLLSDSGFYLCAWGRQGTYNEQFFGPGTRLTVL.

The rearrangement joins TRBV10-3 to TRBJ1-2; D not resolved. The germline V and J ends were trimmed by 3 bases and 4 bases, with 9 bases remaining between them. This CDR3 is 13 amino acids long. Germline CDR1 and CDR2: ENHRY and SYGVKD. CDR3 sequence: CAISDSSSYGYTF. CDR3 sequence (DNA): TGTGCCATCAGTGATAGCAGTTCCTATGGCTACACCTTC.

This sequence joins TRBV5-6 and TRBJ2-7; a weak D match, TRBD1 (6 bases). The CDR3 spans 13 residues. The V end was cut by 8 bases, the J end by 4 bases, with 16 bases between. The germline gives CDR1 SGHDT, CDR2 YYEEEE. The CDR3 region is CASRGTVSYEQYF. The CDR3 nucleotides are TGTGCCAGTAGGGGGACCGTCTCTTACGAGCAGTACTTC.

This clone appeared a single time. The rearrangement links TRBV6-5 to TRBJ1-1, with 7 bases lining up with TRBD1. The CDR3 totals 15 residues. Unmatched junction bases numbered 6, after V lost 5 bases and J lost 0 bases. CDR1 and CDR2 (germline): MNHEY, SVGAGI. CDR3 region: CASSHEGQMNTEAFF. CDR3 coding DNA: TGTGCCAGCAGTCACGAGGGACAGATGAACACTGAAGCTTTCTTT.

The V gene is TRBV29-1, the J gene TRBJ2-7; 8 bases fit TRBD1. CDR3 length: 13 residues. Looked up from germline, CDR1 is SQVTM and CDR2 is ANQGSEA. V shed 6 bases, J shed 5 bases, and the junction held 9 bases outside the gene matches. CDR3 sequence reads: CSVGHQGANEQYF. CDR3 sequence (DNA): TGCAGCGTGGGGCACCAGGGGGCAAACGAGCAGTACTTC.

The count of this clone is one. V gene TRBV7-2 combines with J gene TRBJ1-4, with unresolved D. Deletions cut 6 bases from V and 0 bases from J, with 8 bases between. CDR3 size: 14 residues. The germline gives CDR1 SGHTA, CDR2 FQGNSA. CDR3 amino acids: CASRPLPTNEKLFF. In nucleotides, the CDR3 is TGTGCCAGCAGACCACTACCAACTAATGAAAAACTGTTTTTT.

V and J are TRBV29-1 and TRBJ2-3; 8 positions match TRBD1. Germline V gene data show CDR1 as SQVTM and CDR2 as ANQGSEA. The CDR3 spans 15 residues. V was clipped by 5 bases and J by 4 bases; unmatched bases: 11. In nucleotides, the CDR3 is TGCAGCGTTAATGGACAGGGAAGGTTCGCAGATACGCAGTATTTT. This encodes CSVNGQGRFADTQYF.

The rearrangement uses TRBV7-2 and TRBJ2-3, with 8 bases matching TRBD2. Germline assignment: CDR1 SGHTA and CDR2 FQGNSA. CDR3 length: 16 amino acids. The V and J ends lost 1 base and 7 bases, in that order; junction bases with no gene match: 10. CDR3 residues: CASSLVAGGPGNTQYF. The CDR3 region has the DNA TGTGCCAGCAGCTTAGTCGCGGGAGGCCCTGGGAATACGCAGTATTTT.